The clone carrying this T cell receptor (beta chain) was seen a handful of times. Its antigen remains unknown. Time point here: patch test 3, about 24 weeks after DPC sensitization. Noted treatment: therapeutic diphenylcyclopropenone sensitization with weekly scalp DPC. This record comes from a study of human T cells and chemical hapten exposure. Study-wide results and limits: Expanded TCRs were compared with controls, and the expanded TCRs formed significantly more large CDR3 similarity clusters.

This CDR3 contains 13 residues. Germline assignment: CDR1 SNHLY and CDR2 FYNNEI. Trimming removed 3 bases from V and 5 bases from J; junction bases left unmatched: 3. Single cDNA molecules in the library carried unique molecular identifiers attached during preparation. TCRdb itself ran the RACE reads through MiXCR, one entry per CDR3 protein. The data hold about 190,000 distinct CDR3 sequences, with 20% to 25% observed a single time. The clonotype was recovered from a woman aged 40 to 50 with alopecia areata. Some clones in this sample may be carry-over from other donors' samples. The chain combines TRBV2 with TRBJ1-2; TRBD1 aligns across 7 bases. Here the sequenced sample was whole blood, taken in connection with sensitization to the hapten diphenylcyclopropenone (DPC). The CDR3, as DNA: TGTGCCAGCAGTGAGACAGGGTCGTATGGCTACACCTTC. As protein: CASSETGSYGYTF.